The sequence of this T cell receptor (beta chain) was determined in a study of cytomegalovirus exposure and HLA in healthy donors (dated by TCRdb to 2016 to 2017). With respect to the entire study: An earlier analysis of 587 of the donors reported 276 Gb of sequence data and 100 million to 140 million unique TCR beta sequences from 150 million to 200 million T cells. Roughly 300 gigabases of sequencing data and 70 million to 100 million unique TCR sequences made up an early release that covered approximately 620 HLA-typed donors. The genetic ancestry cluster associated with self-reported Caucasian donors included 65% to 90% of the approximately 410 genotyped donors. The aim of the study was to test whether cataloging public T cell receptors could identify signatures of past pathogen exposure. The T cell repertoires of some 700 subjects were profiled by immunosequencing and related to cytomegalovirus serostatus. Along with the roughly 670-subject first cohort, a separate validation cohort of over a hundred different subjects was used. To predict cytomegalovirus infection status, the study brought together high-throughput TCR immunosequencing, statistical association of individual TCRs with disease status, and machine learning. In a later analysis, previously published TCR beta repertoires from 550 to 700 donors were re-analyzed and high-resolution HLA genotyping was added so that TCR occurrence patterns could be studied. Rather than drawing on any new phenotypic data, the later analysis identified candidate immune exposures from TCR beta sequences and the way those sequences occurred across donors. An earlier analysis of about 600 of the donors used high-throughput TCR beta sequencing to judge whether each TCR beta V gene segment behaved as functional or pseudogenic. Alongside the repertoire data, information on donor age, sex, ethnicity and CMV serostatus was compiled. A later genetic analysis used genome-wide SNP genotypes for about 55% of the 666 donors, treating that subset as a discovery cohort. Every repertoire in the discovery cohort had been generated on one and the same sequencing platform. HLA typing included class I and class II loci at four-digit resolution. The number of donors typed differed by locus, with about 629-640 for A, B, C, DRB1 and DQB1, 522 for DQA1, 606 for DPA1, and 400 to 490 for DPB1. Five DR-DQ haplotypes were handled as single units for association and clustering because linkage in the cohort was strong. Across approximately 420 genotyped donors of the cohort, an average of about 240,000 unique TCR beta nucleotide sequences per donor were sequenced, and 15% to 20% of those sequences were non-productive. Results and caveats for the whole study, not just this receptor: According to a later analysis, most CMV-associated TCR beta chains appeared to be HLA-restricted, and the HLA associations seemed to be driven largely by CMV exposure. In a later analysis, TCR association rates were found to vary across HLA loci, with the most associated TCRs seen for DRB1 alleles and the fewest for HLA-C alleles. In an earlier analysis of 450 to 750 of the donors, most TCR beta V segments appeared in productive rearrangements about 87% or about 30% of the time, broadly matching IMGT annotations. Roughly uniform sequencing depth across donors was assumed in presence/absence analyses, although this assumption may not hold. Linkage disequilibrium might explain the correlated functional status among segregating V segments, but an unknown experimental factor could not be ruled out. Most TCR sequences were seen in very few donors, while some public TCRs were found in many individuals. Because the 87-base-pair reads could not distinguish some IMGT-functional V segments, including TRBV6-2 and TRBV6-3, those segments were excluded. Strong co-occurrence of HLA alleles, especially DR and DQ, made assigning TCR associations to individual alleles difficult. The study gave a list of 150 to 200 TCR beta chains associated with cytomegalovirus. A further reported finding was that TCR beta sequences accurately predicted the HLA-A and HLA-B alleles for most subjects in the first cohort. The classifier was reported to diagnose cytomegalovirus status with high specificity and sensitivity in both the original cohort and the validation cohort. According to the authors, the approach could potentially be generalized to other disease states and immunological phenotypes. Several of the top co-occurrence clusters appeared to be linked to parvovirus B19, influenza, CMV and Epstein-Barr virus, according to a later analysis. Only TCR beta chains were sequenced in this cohort, and the absence of alpha or paired-chain data limited detectable features. Because HLA typing was missing for some donors at each locus, association tests included only the typed subset. At a false discovery rate of 0.05, a later analysis linked some 18,000 TCR beta sequences to specific HLA alleles. Three of the identified cytomegalovirus-associated TCR beta chains were confirmed in vitro to be specific for cytomegalovirus antigens. Compared with equally common non-associated chains, HLA-associated TCR beta chains in a later analysis were more clonally expanded and had lower generation probabilities. A cluster of highly shared sequence variants was judged likely to be a technical artifact of the sequencing pipeline. The earlier analysis of some 560 of the donors excluded approximately 17 rarely observed V segments, including chromosome 9 orphons, because counts were too low. A later genetic analysis reported fewer N-insertions in productive TCRs among donors in an Asian-associated ancestry cluster than the approximately 670-donor mean. For the cohort, immune exposure information was limited to CMV serostatus. In a later genetic analysis, a missense DCLRE1C variant was associated with V-gene and J-gene trimming of TCR beta chains, and the association was replicated in an independent cohort.

Of note for this clone: Its recognized antigen is unknown. No base-level quality is on record; no much larger clone is a single base apart.

The method was the immunoSEQ multiplex PCR assay. For the multiplex PCR, a mixture combining 60 forward primers for TCR Vbeta segments and 13 reverse primers for TCR Jbeta segments was used. The CDR3 region of rearranged TCR beta genes was amplified from genomic DNA by a multiplex PCR assay. The amplified TCR beta libraries were sequenced on the Illumina HiSeq System as 87-base-pair reads. The authors' pipeline ran thus. In a later analysis, 80 million or so unique TCR beta chains were counted across the 500 to 700 repertoires, and approximately 11 million of these chains were shared by at least two donors. Raw reads were error-corrected and collapsed into unique sequences with a nearest-neighbor algorithm that merged closely related sequences to remove PCR and sequencing errors. Alignment of CDR3 sequences to IMGT reference sequences was used to assign V, D and J gene segments. For a sequence to be retained, a match of at least six nucleotides was required to both a V gene segment and a J gene segment. A rearrangement counted as productive if the CDR3 had no stop codons and remained in frame with V and J, and every other rearrangement counted as non-productive. CDR3 was defined according to IMGT convention as the region running from the second conserved V-encoded cysteine to the conserved J-encoded phenylalanine. In an earlier analysis of around 540 of the donors, sequences lacking an unambiguous match to a single V gene segment were excluded. In an earlier analysis of around 600 of the donors, V segments were called functional above 56.7% productive rearrangements and were called segregating when the between-donor standard deviation exceeded 5%. To diagnose cytomegalovirus status from the catalog of TCR beta chain sequences, a statistical classification framework was built. In a later analysis, TCR nucleotide sequences were compared against IMGT/GENE-DB human TR gene sequences so that V and J genes could be assigned. A later analysis assigned CDR3 sequences and most-parsimonious VDJ recombination scenarios with the TCRdist pipeline. In a later analysis, each TCR beta chain was defined by its CDR3 amino acid sequence together with its V-gene family, and reads without a unique V-gene family were excluded. A later analysis removed 592 highly shared, low-generation-probability nucleotide sequences to deal with suspected cross-contamination and a sequencing artifact. A later analysis calculated a clonal expansion index for each public chain from normalized within-repertoire ranks of inferred template counts. In a later analysis, generation probabilities were computed using a VDJ recombination model fitted to out-of-frame rearrangements, and the results were checked against IGoR. Hypergeometric tests were used in a later analysis to score TCR-TCR, TCR-HLA and TCR-CMV co-occurrence, with a repertoire-size bias correction applied to the TCR pairs. False discovery rates were estimated in a later analysis by permuting HLA or CMV assignments 20 times. In a later analysis, co-occurring TCRs were grouped with DBSCAN, and TCRdist sequence similarity was added when clustering was performed within HLA-allele-positive subsets. Repertoires with fewer than 30,000 or more than 120,000 public chains, plus five repertoires with anomalous nucleotide sharing, were excluded from co-occurrence clustering. This immuneACCESS table, as held by TCRdb, lists in-frame sequences with V and J called but not all clones. Of the missing ones, under half trace to an unresolved V gene in checked studies; the others have no known cause. V and J calls and clone size come straight from that table; D and trimming were deduced from the DNA. This sample is represented by about 150,000 clones; roughly 80% of them were singletons. 3.5% of the sample is held by the ten biggest clonotypes.

The cohort comprised some 680 healthy bone marrow donors. At the time of sampling, every cohort member was nominally healthy, though immune exposures that went unrecorded were likely present. CMV serostatus was recorded as positive for roughly 300 and negative for 352 of the 666 cohort members, whereas no CMV serostatus was recorded for the donor in question. A peripheral blood sample was provided by each donor, and peripheral blood mononuclear cells were used for TCR beta sequencing. Genomic DNA extraction from the blood cell samples was performed with the Qiagen DNeasy Blood Extraction Kit. CDR1 and CDR2, per the germline V gene, are SNHLY and FYNNEI. From V the trimming removes 11 bases and from J it removes 6 bases, while the gene matches leave 11 bases of the junction unaccounted for. The CDR3, cysteine through phenylalanine, is 13 amino acids long. The CDR3 DNA has 39 bases and is translated from base 1.

This TCR came from a human donor in good health. What was sequenced was PBMCs. The sequence is built from TRBV2 and TRBJ1-2, with 8 central nucleotides matching TRBD1. The CDR3 reads CAATGQEIHGYTF. The nucleotide sequence reads as follows: TGTGCCGCAACGGGACAGGAAATCCATGGCTACACCTTC.